These T cell receptor beta chains were read from a single sample in a study of T cells after yellow fever vaccination. TCRdb re-called the 5' RACE reads with MiXCR, one entry per CDR3 protein. The sample has about 120,000 distinct CDR3 sequences; approximately 14% are singletons. This material consisted of CD8+ T cells sorted from PBMCs, taken 5 days after the yellow fever booster vaccination. Source of these receptors: a man between 18 and 29 years old who received the YFV17D yellow fever vaccine. The CDR3 runs from the conserved cysteine through the conserved F or W. The order of the fields is D gene, V gene, clone size, CDR3 length, J gene, CDR3 DNA, CDR3 protein. D genes are given only for firm matches. Not all rows give a size; the values are once, few, many and, for expanded clones, a class.

>.|TRBV11-2|.|15|TRBJ2-1
TGTGCCAGCAGCCTAGTCGACCGCCAGGGGGGTGAGCAGTTCTTC
CASSLVDRQGGEQFF
>TRBD2|TRBV6-6|few|13|TRBJ2-3
TGTGCCAGCAGTTACACGGGGGGAGATACGCAGTATTTT
CASSYTGGDTQYF
>.|TRBV20-1|.|15|TRBJ2-7
TGCAGTGCTCCCGACCGCGGGGAAAGCTCCTACGAGCAGTACTTC
CSAPDRGESSYEQYF
>.|TRBV3-1|.|15|TRBJ1-1
TGTGCCAGCAGCCAAGGGGCGGGAGTGAACACTGAAGCTTTCTTT
CASSQGAGVNTEAFF
>.|TRBV7-8|.|15|TRBJ1-4
TGTGCCAGCAGCTTAGAGGGGGGGACTAATGAAAAACTGTTTTTT
CASSLEGGTNEKLFF
>TRBD2|TRBV19|few|15|TRBJ2-5
TGTGCCAGTAGTATCGGGACTAGCGGACAAGAGACCCAGTACTTC
CASSIGTSGQETQYF
>.|TRBV7-9|.|11|TRBJ1-1
TGTGCCAGCAGCTTTGACAGAGAAGCTTTCTTT
CASSFDREAFF
>.|TRBV15|many|13|TRBJ2-3
TGTGCCACCAGCAATTACGGCACCCCTAGGCAGTATTTT
CATSNYGTPRQYF
>.|TRBV7-6|.|16|TRBJ2-5
TGTGCCAGCAGCTTAGACGAGGGGGTACCTCAAGAGACCCAGTACTTC
CASSLDEGVPQETQYF
>.|TRBV29-1|once|12|TRBJ2-5
TGCAGCGTTGTGACTGTCCAAGAGACCCAGTACTTC
CSVVTVQETQYF
>TRBD1|TRBV12-3/TRBV12-4|.|15|TRBJ1-5
TGTGCCAGCAGTCCCGGACAGGGGCCAAATCAGCCCCAGCATTTT
CASSPGQGPNQPQHF
>.|TRBV12-3/TRBV12-4|few|14|TRBJ2-5
TGTGCCAGCAGTTTTGCGGCAGGTATTGAGACCCAGTACTTC
CASSFAAGIETQYF
>TRBD2|TRBV4-3|.|17|TRBJ2-3
TGCGCCAGCAGCCAAGATCGGGCGGGGGGCCCCACAGATACGCAGTATTTT
CASSQDRAGGPTDTQYF
>.|TRBV5-1|.|14|TRBJ2-3
TGCGCCAGCAGAAATGGGGGGAGCACAGATACGCAGTATTTT
CASRNGGSTDTQYF